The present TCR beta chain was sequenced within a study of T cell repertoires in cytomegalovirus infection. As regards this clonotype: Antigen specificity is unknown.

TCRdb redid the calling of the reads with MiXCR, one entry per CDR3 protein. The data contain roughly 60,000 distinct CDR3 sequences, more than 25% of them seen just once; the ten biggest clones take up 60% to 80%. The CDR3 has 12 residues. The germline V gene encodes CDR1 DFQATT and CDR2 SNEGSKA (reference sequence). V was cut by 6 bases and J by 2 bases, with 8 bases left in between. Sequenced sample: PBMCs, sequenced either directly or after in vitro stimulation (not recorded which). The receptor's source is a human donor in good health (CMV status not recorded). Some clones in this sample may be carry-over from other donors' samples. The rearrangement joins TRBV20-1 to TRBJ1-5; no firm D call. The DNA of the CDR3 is TGCAGTGCCATATCAGGCAATCAGCCCCAGCATTTT. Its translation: CSAISGNQPQHF.